The sequence of this T cell receptor (beta chain) was determined in a study of a mutant IDH1 vaccine in newly diagnosed glioma. Sample time point: week 23, last vaccination. One vaccine dose held 300 ug of mutant IDH1 20-mer peptide and came with topical imiquimod. Sequenced by immunoSEQ multiplex PCR; TCRdb stores in-frame clones only, minus some. Of over 50,000 clones in the sample, 75% to 90% are singletons; the top ten hold 13%. This CDR3 has 15 amino acids. V lost 5 bases and J lost 4, with 17 bases in between. Per the germline V gene, CDR1 is SGHTA and CDR2 is FQGTGA. This clone was found a few times. Its specificity is unknown.

The source was PBMCs, collected from a glioma patient whose treatment included an IDH1 peptide vaccine. The chain combines TRBV7-3 with TRBJ1-1; D possibly corresponds to TRBD1 (6 bases). This clonotype was obtained from a man between 18 and 35 years old with glioma. The CDR3 loop reads CASSPLGGSVTEAFF. CDR3 in DNA: TGTGCCAGCAGCCCCCTCGGGGGCTCGGTCACTGAAGCTTTCTTT.